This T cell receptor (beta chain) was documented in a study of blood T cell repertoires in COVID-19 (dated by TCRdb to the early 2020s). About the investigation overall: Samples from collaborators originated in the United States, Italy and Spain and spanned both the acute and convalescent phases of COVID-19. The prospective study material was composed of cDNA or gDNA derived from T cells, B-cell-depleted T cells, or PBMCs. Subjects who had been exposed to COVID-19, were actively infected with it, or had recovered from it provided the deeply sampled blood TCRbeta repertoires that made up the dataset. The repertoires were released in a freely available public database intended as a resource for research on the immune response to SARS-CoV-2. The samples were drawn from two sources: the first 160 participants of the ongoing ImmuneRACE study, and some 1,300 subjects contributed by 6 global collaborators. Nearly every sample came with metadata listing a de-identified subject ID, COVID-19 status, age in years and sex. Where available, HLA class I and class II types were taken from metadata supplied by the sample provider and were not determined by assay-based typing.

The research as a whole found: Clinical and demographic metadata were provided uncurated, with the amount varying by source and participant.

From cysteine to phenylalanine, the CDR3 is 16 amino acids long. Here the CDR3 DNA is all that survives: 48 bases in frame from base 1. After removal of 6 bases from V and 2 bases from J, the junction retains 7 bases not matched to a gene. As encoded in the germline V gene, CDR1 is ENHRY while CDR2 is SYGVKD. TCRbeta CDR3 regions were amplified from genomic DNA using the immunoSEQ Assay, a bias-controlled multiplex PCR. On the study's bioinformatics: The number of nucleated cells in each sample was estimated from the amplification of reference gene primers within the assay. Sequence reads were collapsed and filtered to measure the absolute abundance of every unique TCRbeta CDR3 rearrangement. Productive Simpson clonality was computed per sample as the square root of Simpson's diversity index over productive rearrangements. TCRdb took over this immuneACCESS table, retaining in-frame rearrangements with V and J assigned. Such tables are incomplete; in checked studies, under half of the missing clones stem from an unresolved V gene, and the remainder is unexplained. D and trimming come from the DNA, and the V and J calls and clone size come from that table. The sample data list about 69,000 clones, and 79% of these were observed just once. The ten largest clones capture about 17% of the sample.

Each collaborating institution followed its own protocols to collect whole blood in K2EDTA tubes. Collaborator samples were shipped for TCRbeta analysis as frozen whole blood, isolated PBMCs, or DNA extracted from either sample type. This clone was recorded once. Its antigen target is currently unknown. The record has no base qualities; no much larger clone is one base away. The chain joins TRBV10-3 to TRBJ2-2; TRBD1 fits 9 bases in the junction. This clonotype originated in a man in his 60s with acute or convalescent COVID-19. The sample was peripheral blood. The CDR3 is CAIRGRTGANTGELFF. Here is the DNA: TGTGCCATCAGGGGCCGGACAGGGGCCAACACCGGGGAGCTGTTTTTT.